The sequence of this TCR beta chain was determined in a study of blood T cells in healthy people across ages (dated by TCRdb to the mid-2010s). About the study as a whole: Template switching captured roughly one uniquely barcoded TCR beta cDNA molecule per two T cells in model experiments. Donors of different ages were randomly distributed across sequencing lanes to avoid experimental bias. The donors were divided into four age groups: young (average around 16 years), middle-aged (around 41), aged (about 60) and long-lived (around 87). The study measured age-related changes in TCR beta repertoire diversity using deep sequencing normalized with unique cDNA molecular identifiers. For two donors (one aged 18 to 30 and one aged 80 or older), the study analyzed two additional independent replicas of 1 million unique cDNA reads from the same blood draw. On the study overall, not on this receptor specifically: Estimates of total diversity based on one million sequenced T cells were considered lower bounds and underestimates. Observed TCR beta diversity correlated strongly with the percentage of naive T cells measured by flow cytometry. The CMV infection status of donors was not known, potentially confounding age-related changes in expanded clonotypes. Since profiling was done on bulk unsorted PBMCs, naive and antigen-experienced compartments could not be conclusively compared. As age increased, observed TCR beta diversity per million T cells dropped in a roughly linear way, and a significant reduction was already evident by age 40. The long-lived group showed more naive CD4+ T cells, fewer expanded clones and increased TCR diversity than the aged group, suggesting age selection.

Libraries came from 5' RACE. This sample was sequenced with an Illumina HiSeq 2500. A second PCR of about 6 to 12 cycles was run with a J-beta primer mix and a sample-barcoded 5' primer. Each TCR beta cDNA molecule received a unique molecular identifier from a template-switch 5' adaptor carrying 12 random nucleotides. Each sample yielded at least 3 million CDR3-containing paired-end reads. First-strand cDNA was synthesized from all RNA with the Mint cDNA synthesis kit, primed by a TRBC-specific oligonucleotide. After uracil-DNA glycosylase treatment, a first 18-cycle PCR used universal primers M1SS and BC2_uni_R on all cDNA. Per the source publication's procedure: Each sample was normalized by randomly selecting 1 million high-quality reads, each carrying a distinct molecular identifier. Instead of being binned into consensus sequences, reads with shared molecular identifiers were discarded. CDR3 identification, clonotype clustering and error correction used MiTCR with a Q25 quality threshold and the strictest error-elimination algorithm. A nonparametric unseen species model with Euler transformation was used to estimate lower-bound total TCR beta diversity. TCRdb applied fastp at Q25 and MiXCR to the public reads, then kept only in-frame beta chains. Every entry covers one CDR3 protein and lists the most common genes and DNA from its rows. The V and J calls shown here were made by TCRdb, not taken from the authors' results. For this sample the table gives hundreds of thousands of distinct CDR3 sequences, of which about 30% were detected only once. Of the sample, roughly 14% is held by the ten largest clones.

The CDR3 measures 11 amino acids from cysteine to phenylalanine. The retained sequence is limited to the CDR3, 33 bases, with the frame set at the first base. CDR1 SGHRS and CDR2 YFSETQ were looked up in the germline V gene. Trimming costs V 5 bases and J 7 bases, and their ends lie 10 bases apart. Details on this clonotype: Its target antigen remains unknown. This clone may be a read error of a much larger clone one base away.

The donors were a few dozen Caucasian individuals from Russia, aged 6 to 90 years, who were systemically healthy. Approximately 10 milliliters of peripheral blood were collected from each donor into EDTA-treated Vacutainer tubes. Ficoll-Paque density-gradient centrifugation was used to isolate PBMCs, with at least 6 million per sample. Total RNA, at least 5 micrograms per sample, was extracted from PBMCs with Trizol reagent. For every donor, an aliquot of PBMCs went through flow cytometry to measure the percentages of naive CD45RAhigh/CD27high T cells. Sequenced: blood. The TCR sequence derives from a woman older than 75 in good health. The chain uses TRBV5-1 and TRBJ2-7; the D region may be TRBD1 or TRBD2, each matching 5 bases equally. The CDR3: CASSGGTEQYF. Here is the DNA: TGCGCCAGCAGTGGGGGAACAGAGCAGTACTTC.